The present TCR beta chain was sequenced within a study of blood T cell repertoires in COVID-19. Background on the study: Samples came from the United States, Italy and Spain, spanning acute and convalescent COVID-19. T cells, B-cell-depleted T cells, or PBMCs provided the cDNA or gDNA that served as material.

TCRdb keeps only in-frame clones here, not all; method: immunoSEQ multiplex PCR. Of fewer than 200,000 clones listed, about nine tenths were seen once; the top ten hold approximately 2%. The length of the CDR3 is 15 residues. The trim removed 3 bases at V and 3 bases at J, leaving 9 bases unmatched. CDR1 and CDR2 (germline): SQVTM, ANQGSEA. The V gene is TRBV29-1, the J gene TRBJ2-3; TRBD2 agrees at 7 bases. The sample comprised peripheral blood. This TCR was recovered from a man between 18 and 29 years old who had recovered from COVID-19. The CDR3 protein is CSVEGGEGGTDTQYF. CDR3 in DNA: TGCAGCGTTGAGGGGGGGGAGGGCGGAACAGATACGCAGTATTTT.